These T cell receptor beta chains were read from a single sample in a study of response to subunit inactivated influenza vaccine. One entry per CDR3 protein results from TCRdb running MiXCR on the RT-PCR reads. Here the sample spans hundreds of thousands of distinct CDR3 sequences, roughly 10% being singletons. This same sample was also taken into another study, of T cells expressing NK-cell markers.

The sample consisted of PBMCs from blood, taken on the day of vaccination. The source is a man in his fifties who received an inactivated influenza vaccine. Both conserved end residues are part of each CDR3. A D gene is named only where the DNA matches it firmly. A clone size is listed for some rows: how often the clone was seen (once, few, many), or a class if it is expanded.

J gene: TRBJ2-3
V gene: TRBV20-1
clone size: few
D gene: NA
CDR3 DNA: TGCAGTGCTAGGACTAGTTCTGTAGATACGCAGTATTTT
CDR3 protein: CSARTSSVDTQYF

J gene: TRBJ1-2
V gene: TRBV24-1
clone size: NA
D gene: NA
CDR3 DNA: TGTGCCACCAGTGATCACAAAAGTGGGCGACCTGCGAGCTATGGCTACACCTTC
CDR3 protein: CATSDHKSGRPASYGYTF

J gene: TRBJ1-6
V gene: TRBV5-1
clone size: many
D gene: NA
CDR3 DNA: TGCGCCAGCAGCTTGGGGGGCTCCTATAATTCACCCCTCCACTTT
CDR3 protein: CASSLGGSYNSPLHF

J gene: TRBJ2-3
V gene: TRBV20-1
clone size: NA
D gene: TRBD2
CDR3 DNA: TGCTGTGCTAGAGGGACTAGCGGGAGTATTTTGTCAGATACGCAGTATTTT
CDR3 protein: CCARGTSGSILSDTQYF

J gene: TRBJ1-3
V gene: TRBV20-1
clone size: many
D gene: NA
CDR3 DNA: TGCAGTGCTAGAGATCCGATGGAAAACACCATATATTTT
CDR3 protein: CSARDPMENTIYF

J gene: TRBJ2-3
V gene: TRBV20-1
clone size: many
D gene: NA
CDR3 DNA: TGCAGTGCTAGGATTGGGAGCACAGATACGCAGTATTTT
CDR3 protein: CSARIGSTDTQYF

J gene: TRBJ2-1
V gene: TRBV9
clone size: NA
D gene: TRBD1
CDR3 DNA: TGTGCCAGCAGCGTATCAGAGGGGGCAAATGAGCAGTTCTTC
CDR3 protein: CASSVSEGANEQFF

J gene: TRBJ2-5
V gene: TRBV29-1
clone size: few
D gene: NA
CDR3 DNA: TGCAGCGTTGAAGCAGGGGCTATAGAGACCCAGTACTTC
CDR3 protein: CSVEAGAIETQYF

J gene: TRBJ2-2
V gene: TRBV12-3/TRBV12-4
clone size: NA
D gene: NA
CDR3 DNA: TGTGCCAGCAGTTGGGCCCTCCAGGGAGCCGCCGGGGAGCTGTTTTTT
CDR3 protein: CASSWALQGAAGELFF

J gene: TRBJ2-2
V gene: TRBV5-1
clone size: few
D gene: NA
CDR3 DNA: TGCGCCAGCAGCTCGAGCGACTCGGGGGAGCTGTTTTTT
CDR3 protein: CASSSSDSGELFF

J gene: TRBJ2-3
V gene: TRBV10-3
clone size: NA
D gene: TRBD2
CDR3 DNA: TGTGCCATCAGTGTCGGGGCGGGAGTCATCACAGATACGCAGTATTTT
CDR3 protein: CAISVGAGVITDTQYF

J gene: TRBJ2-5
V gene: TRBV12-3/TRBV12-4
clone size: many
D gene: TRBD1
CDR3 DNA: TGTGCCAGCAGTTCCCCCGGGACAGGTCAAGAGACCCAGTACTTC
CDR3 protein: CASSSPGTGQETQYF

J gene: TRBJ2-1
V gene: TRBV7-2
clone size: many
D gene: NA
CDR3 DNA: TGTGCCAGCAGCGCCGCTACGCCTTGGAATGAGCAGTTCTTC
CDR3 protein: CASSAATPWNEQFF

J gene: TRBJ1-2
V gene: TRBV24-1
clone size: NA
D gene: TRBD1
CDR3 DNA: TGTGCCACCAGTGATCGGGACAGGTTAAACTATGGCTACACCTTC
CDR3 protein: CATSDRDRLNYGYTF

J gene: TRBJ1-5
V gene: TRBV20-1
clone size: many
D gene: NA
CDR3 DNA: TGCAGTGCTATTCGGGTTTCTAATCAGCCCCAGCATTTT
CDR3 protein: CSAIRVSNQPQHF

J gene: TRBJ2-4
V gene: TRBV12-3/TRBV12-4
clone size: few
D gene: NA
CDR3 DNA: TGTGCCACCCTTCATCGGTCCAAAAACATTCAGTACTTC
CDR3 protein: CATLHRSKNIQYF

J gene: TRBJ2-7
V gene: TRBV29-1
clone size: few
D gene: NA
CDR3 DNA: TGCAGCGTCCGGGGGACCGTCCGGGGTCCCTACGAGCAGTACTTC
CDR3 protein: CSVRGTVRGPYEQYF

J gene: TRBJ2-3
V gene: TRBV7-6
clone size: NA
D gene: NA
CDR3 DNA: TGTGCCAGCAGCTTAGGTCTTTCGACAGATACGCACTATTTT
CDR3 protein: CASSLGLSTDTHYF

J gene: TRBJ2-5
V gene: TRBV14
clone size: NA
D gene: TRBD1
CDR3 DNA: TGTGCCAGCAGCCCTAGACAGGGCAGGGAGACCCAGTACTTC
CDR3 protein: CASSPRQGRETQYF

J gene: TRBJ2-5
V gene: TRBV7-3
clone size: NA
D gene: NA
CDR3 DNA: TGTGCCAGCAGCTTAATCCTGGGAGAGACCCAGTACTTC
CDR3 protein: CASSLILGETQYF

J gene: TRBJ1-2
V gene: TRBV20-1
clone size: NA
D gene: NA
CDR3 DNA: TGCAGTGCTAGAGGGGGGTCTTATGGCTACACCTTC
CDR3 protein: CSARGGSYGYTF

J gene: TRBJ2-3
V gene: TRBV5-5
clone size: NA
D gene: NA
CDR3 DNA: TGTGCCAGCAGCTTATGGACCAGCACAGATACGCAGTATTTT
CDR3 protein: CASSLWTSTDTQYF

J gene: TRBJ1-1
V gene: TRBV12-5
clone size: few
D gene: TRBD1
CDR3 DNA: TGTGCTAGTGGTATGACAGGGAAAGTGAGTGAGAACACTGAAGCTTTCTTT
CDR3 protein: CASGMTGKVSENTEAFF

J gene: TRBJ1-1
V gene: TRBV18
clone size: NA
D gene: TRBD1
CDR3 DNA: TGTGCCAGCTCACCTAAAACAGGGGGGGGCACTGAAGCTTTCTTT
CDR3 protein: CASSPKTGGGTEAFF

J gene: TRBJ2-1
V gene: TRBV29-1
clone size: few
D gene: NA
CDR3 DNA: TGCAGCGTTGATGTGCTATACAAGAGCTACAATGAGCAGTTCTTC
CDR3 protein: CSVDVLYKSYNEQFF

J gene: TRBJ2-7
V gene: TRBV6-2/TRBV6-3
clone size: few
D gene: NA
CDR3 DNA: TGTGCCAGCAGTCATGGGGACGAGCAGTACTTC
CDR3 protein: CASSHGDEQYF

J gene: TRBJ2-7
V gene: TRBV20-1
clone size: NA
D gene: TRBD1
CDR3 DNA: TGCAGTGCGCAGGGGGATGAGCGTAAATCCTACGAGCAGTACTTC
CDR3 protein: CSAQGDERKSYEQYF

J gene: TRBJ2-5
V gene: TRBV20-1
clone size: few
D gene: TRBD2
CDR3 DNA: TGCAGTGCTAGAATGGTAGCGGGAAGGGGAGAGACCCAGTACTTC
CDR3 protein: CSARMVAGRGETQYF

J gene: TRBJ2-7
V gene: TRBV23-1
clone size: NA
D gene: NA
CDR3 DNA: TGCGCCAGCAGTCAAATCCAGGGCCCCTACGAGCAGTACTTC
CDR3 protein: CASSQIQGPYEQYF

J gene: TRBJ2-3
V gene: TRBV9
clone size: few
D gene: TRBD2
CDR3 DNA: TGTGCCAGCAGCGTCGCGACTAGCGGGAGCACAGATACGCAGTATTTT
CDR3 protein: CASSVATSGSTDTQYF

J gene: TRBJ2-1
V gene: TRBV5-1
clone size: many
D gene: TRBD1
CDR3 DNA: TGTGCCAGCAGTTTACAGGGGGCAAATGAGCAGTTCTTC
CDR3 protein: CASSLQGANEQFF

J gene: TRBJ2-1
V gene: TRBV7-9
clone size: few
D gene: NA
CDR3 DNA: TGTGCCAGCAGCGACAACCTTTTCTACAATGAGCAGTTCTTC
CDR3 protein: CASSDNLFYNEQFF